Below are 28 T cell receptor beta chains sequenced from a single sample in a study of technical replicates of blood from a few donors. Produced via immunoSEQ multiplex PCR; TCRdb's table is partial and in-frame only. The sample consists of under 90,000 clones, roughly 98% of them appearing once. The specimen sequenced was T cells isolated from PBMCs. The receptors shown here come from a human donor in good health.

The chain uses TRBV27 and TRBJ2-2, with 11 bases that match TRBD2. This CDR3 is 18 amino acids long. The germline gives CDR1 MNHEY, CDR2 SMNVEV (reference sequence). V lost 0 bases, J lost 1 base, and 4 bases stayed unmatched. The CDR3 region has the DNA TGTGCCAGCAGTTTATCCTCGGGGACTAGCGGGAACACCGGGGAGCTGTTTTTT. Protein sequence: CASSLSSGTSGNTGELFF.

The chain couples TRBV7-9 to TRBJ2-5; 7 nucleotides match TRBD2. This CDR3 spans 11 amino acids. V trimming: 10 bases; J trimming: 2 bases; junction bases outside the gene matches: 1. Germline CDR1 and CDR2: SEHNR and FQNEAQ (reference sequence). The CDR3 DNA reads TGTGCCACGGGGGGTCAAGAGACCCAGTACTTC. Protein sequence: CATGGQETQYF.

In this sample, this clone turned up once. J is TRBJ2-7 and V is TRBV6-5, with a tentative D call TRBD1 (5 bases). Germline CDR1 reads MNHEY; CDR2 reads SVGAGI. The CDR3 is 14 amino acids. The V end was cut by 7 bases, the J end by 5 bases, with 18 bases between. The CDR3 coding sequence is TGTGCCAGCATCTCGCCAGGGCGTCGCCACGAGCAGTACTTC. Protein: CASISPGRRHEQYF.

The chain joins TRBV27 to TRBJ1-2; possibly TRBD1 for D (6 bases). The CDR3 runs 15 residues. From germline, CDR1 is MNHEY and CDR2 SMNVEV (reference sequence). The V end was cut by 2 bases, the J end by 2 bases, with 12 bases between. CDR3 nucleotide sequence: TGTGCCAGCAGTTTAACGGGAAGGGGGAACTATGGCTACACCTTC. Translating it yields CASSLTGRGNYGYTF.

The chain is built from TRBV29-1 and TRBJ1-3; the D gene is possibly TRBD1 (5 bases). The CDR3 is 13 residues long. Germline V gives CDR1 SQVTM, CDR2 ANQGSEA. V was shortened by 8 bases and J by 2 bases, with 13 bases between the two germline ends. In DNA form, the CDR3 reads TGCAGCACAGGCGTGATGACTGGAAACACCATATATTTT. Its translation: CSTGVMTGNTIYF.

V is TRBV28 and J is TRBJ1-1, with D unclear. The germline V gene has CDR1 MDHEN and CDR2 SYDVKM. V was shortened by 3 bases and J by 7 bases, with 15 bases between the two germline ends. The CDR3 has 14 amino acids. The chain's CDR3 is CASSLLQLGYEAFF. The CDR3 DNA follows: TGTGCCAGCAGTTTGTTGCAATTGGGCTATGAAGCTTTCTTT.

The chain couples TRBV7-9 to TRBJ2-6; tentative D call: TRBD1 (5 bases). Trimming left V 3 bases short and J 0 bases short, with 12 bases between. The CDR3 has 17 residues. CDR1 is SEHNR, CDR2 FQNEAQ, per germline (reference sequence). DNA of the CDR3: TGTGCCAGCAGCTTCAATTCGACAGCCTCTGGGGCCAACGTCCTGACTTTC. Translating gives CASSFNSTASGANVLTF.

The chain couples TRBV4-2 to TRBJ1-4; the match to TRBD1 covers 9 bases. The J segment lost 7 bases and the V segment lost 1 base, leaving 4 bases of the junction unmatched. CDR3 length: 15 residues. Germline values: CDR1 LGHNA, CDR2 YNFKEQ. DNA for the CDR3: TGTGCCAGCAGCCAAGTGGGACAGGGAACTGAAAAACTGTTTTTT. Its protein is CASSQVGQGTEKLFF.

The chain couples TRBV7-9 to TRBJ1-1, with a possible D match to TRBD1 (6 bases). CDR1 SEHNR and CDR2 FQNEAQ come from the germline V gene (reference sequence). V shed 6 bases and J shed 8 bases, with 13 bases lying between them. The CDR3 is 12 amino acids. The CDR3 reads CASRGGPQEAFF. CDR3 nucleotides: TGTGCCAGCAGGGGGGGGCCACAAGAAGCTTTCTTT.

The chain couples TRBV7-2 to TRBJ1-1; D is unresolved. Germline CDR1 is SGHTA and CDR2 is FQGNSA. Trimming shortened V by 0 bases and J by 5 bases, and 13 bases separated the two germline ends. The CDR3 has 15 amino acids. The CDR3 sequence: CASSLAGLFETEAFF. DNA for the CDR3: TGTGCCAGCAGCTTAGCGGGCCTATTCGAGACTGAAGCTTTCTTT.

The gene calls are TRBV19 and TRBJ2-1; 14 nucleotides align to TRBD2. In germline, CDR1 is LNHDA, CDR2 SQIVND (reference sequence). The CDR3 runs 14 residues. V dropped 9 bases and J dropped 9; count of bases not matched to a gene: 7. The CDR3 DNA follows: TGTGCCAGCCGACTAGCGGGAGGGCCTAGTGAGCAGTTCTTC. Translation gives CASRLAGGPSEQFF.

The chain uses TRBV7-9 and TRBJ2-2, with D hard to call. CDR1 and CDR2 from the germline V gene are SEHNR and FQNEAQ (reference sequence). Trimming pared 10 bases from V and 5 bases from J, leaving 17 bases between. The CDR3 is made up of 14 amino acids. Here the CDR3 reads CATLAGPTTGELFF. The CDR3 DNA follows: TGTGCCACCCTGGCTGGGCCGACGACCGGGGAGCTGTTTTTT.

This chain links TRBV10-3 with TRBJ1-2; TRBD1 agrees at 7 bases. V lost 3 bases, J lost 5 bases, and 6 bases stayed unmatched. The CDR3 extends over 14 amino acids. From germline, CDR1 is ENHRY and CDR2 SYGVKD. The CDR3 sequence: CAISDLTGMYGYTF. The CDR3 DNA reads as TGTGCCATCAGTGACTTGACAGGGATGTATGGCTACACCTTC.

Remarks on this clone: At one boundary the junction diverges from the germline segment, which might be a read error. In DNA, the CDR3 is TGTGCTAGCAGCTCCTTTACAGGAATTACTATCTCGGAGACCCAGTACTTC. It codes for CASSSFTGITISETQYF. The chain recombines TRBV7-7 with TRBJ2-5; TRBD1 might be the D (5 bases). Germline CDR1 and CDR2: SSHAT and FNYEAQ (reference sequence). The CDR3 is 17 amino acids.

The chain joins TRBV6-6 to TRBJ2-7, with 7 bases identical to TRBD2. Germline V CDR1 and CDR2: MNHNY, SVGAGI (reference sequence). The CDR3 is 14 amino acids. The trim removed 7 bases at V and 5 bases at J, leaving 11 bases unmatched. Written as DNA, the CDR3 is TGTGCCAGCACGGGGAGGGCCATAGGTAACGAGCAGTACTTC. Protein: CASTGRAIGNEQYF.

Note on this clone: One end of the junction is discordant with germline, which a read error may explain. The chain couples TRBV7-7 to TRBJ1-4; 10 nucleotides match TRBD1. The length of the CDR3 is 15 residues. Germline values: CDR1 SSHAT, CDR2 FNYEAQ (reference sequence). The CDR3 reads CASSSTMGQGEKLFF. The CDR3 nucleotides read TGTGCTAGCAGCTCCACAATGGGACAGGGGGAAAAACTGTTTTTT.

The J gene is TRBJ2-1, the V gene TRBV4-1; 9 bases match TRBD2. Germline trimming cut 2 bases from V and 6 bases from J; bases unmatched to any gene: 5. This CDR3 has 15 amino acids. From germline, CDR1 is MGHRA and CDR2 YSYEKL. The CDR3 nucleotides are TGCGCCAGCAGCCAACCGGGACTAGCTGGCAATGAGCAGTTCTTC. Amino acid sequence: CASSQPGLAGNEQFF.

The V gene is TRBV7-8, the J gene TRBJ2-7; 10 positions match TRBD1. With V trimmed by 1 base and J by 3 bases, 9 bases remained unmatched. The CDR3 covers 17 residues. CDR1 and CDR2 (germline): SGHVS, FQNEAQ. CDR3 nucleotides: TGTGCCAGCAGCTTAGGCGGGGGGACAGGGGTTCGCTACGAGCAGTACTTC. It encodes CASSLGGGTGVRYEQYF.

CDR3 nucleotides: TGTGCCAGTACTGGTCTACTAGAAGCTTTCTTT. It yields the protein CASTGLLEAFF. The gene calls are TRBV19 and TRBJ1-1; no definite D call. The CDR3 totals 11 residues. Germline lookup yields CDR1 LNHDA and CDR2 SQIVND (reference sequence). V lost 7 bases and J lost 8, with 11 bases in between.

The chain uses TRBV6-5 and TRBJ2-7; TRBD1 agrees at 9 bases. The CDR3 spans 13 residues. V dropped 10 bases and J dropped 4; count of bases not matched to a gene: 8. Per the germline V gene, CDR1 is MNHEY and CDR2 is SVGAGI. In DNA form, the CDR3 reads TGTGCCACAGCAGGGGGACAGGGTTACGAGCAGTACTTC. It is translated as CATAGGQGYEQYF.

The chain links TRBV6-6 to TRBJ1-5; 8 bases agree with TRBD1. The CDR3 covers 13 residues. The ends lost 7 bases at V and 6 bases at J; junction bases unmatched: 5. Germline CDR1 and CDR2: MNHNY and SVGAGI (reference sequence). The CDR3 bases are TGTGCCAGCATACAGGGGGAAGGTCAGCCCCAGCATTTT. Protein: CASIQGEGQPQHF.

V usage is TRBV4-1 and J usage is TRBJ1-3; the D is unclear. There are 16 residues in the CDR3. From germline, CDR1 is MGHRA and CDR2 YSYEKL. Trimming stripped 5 bases from V and 3 bases from J, with 17 bases between. The CDR3 nucleotides are TGCGCCAGCAGCACCCGGGAGCCCAGGAATGGAAACACCATATATTTT. Translated: CASSTREPRNGNTIYF.

J is TRBJ1-1 and V is TRBV6-5; 9 bases line up with TRBD1. The CDR3 is made up of 12 amino acids. The germline gives CDR1 MNHEY, CDR2 SVGAGI. J was trimmed by 7 bases and V by 9 bases; bases with no gene match: 6. The CDR3 bases are TGTGCCAGTACAGGGGGCGCAGGTGAAGCTTTCTTT. It encodes CASTGGAGEAFF.

The chain couples TRBV30 to TRBJ1-5, with TRBD1 as a possible D gene (5 bases). This CDR3 spans 14 amino acids. Trimming took 2 bases from V and 4 from J, leaving 12 bases between them. CDR1 and CDR2 from the germline V gene are GTSNPN and SVGIG (reference sequence). CDR3 nucleotides: TGTGCCTGGAGTCCAGGGTTCGGAAATCAGCCCCAGCATTTT. Its translation: CAWSPGFGNQPQHF.

This chain links TRBV7-2 with TRBJ2-3; the match to TRBD2 covers 9 bases. J gave up 2 bases and V 5 bases, and 8 bases lay outside the gene matches. The CDR3 is 16 amino acids. Germline loops: CDR1 SGHTA, CDR2 FQGNSA. Here the CDR3 DNA reads TGTGCCAGCAGCCACCTTCTAGCGGGGCCCACAGATACGCAGTATTTT. As protein: CASSHLLAGPTDTQYF.

The chain joins TRBV28 to TRBJ2-3; 9 bases map to TRBD2. V shed 3 bases and J 4 bases; nucleotides not matched to a gene: 20. This CDR3 comprises 20 residues. Per the germline V gene, CDR1 is MDHEN and CDR2 is SYDVKM. This chain's CDR3 is CASSFFYTLLSGRTSDTQYF. CDR3 coding DNA: TGTGCCAGCAGTTTTTTTTATACCCTTCTGAGCGGGAGGACTTCAGATACGCAGTATTTT.

This clone was detected only a few times. This chain uses TRBV19 with TRBJ2-4, with TRBD1 matching over 7 bases. V dropped 0 bases and J dropped 4; count of bases not matched to a gene: 12. The CDR3 totals 18 residues. Germline-derived CDR1 and CDR2 are LNHDA and SQIVND (reference sequence). CDR3 nucleotides: TGTGCCAGTAGTATAGAGGGGTGGACAGGCTCACCGAAAAACATTCAGTACTTC. This codes for CASSIEGWTGSPKNIQYF. Supplemented by reference TRBV19 and TRBJ2-4, the full variable domain reads DGGITQSPKYLFRKEGQNVTLSCEQNLNHDAMYWYRQDPGQGLRLIYYSQIVNDFQKGDIAEGYSVSREKKESFPLTVTSAQKNPTAFYLCASSIEGWTGSPKNIQYFGAGTRLSVL.

The CDR3 bases are TGTGCCAGCAGGGTCGGGACTAGCTACGAGCAGTACTTC. This sequence encodes CASRVGTSYEQYF. J is TRBJ2-7 and V is TRBV6-1, with TRBD2 matching 8 bases. There are 13 residues in the CDR3. The germline gives CDR1 MNHNS, CDR2 SASEGT. The J segment lost 3 bases and the V segment lost 6 bases, leaving 4 bases of the junction unmatched.